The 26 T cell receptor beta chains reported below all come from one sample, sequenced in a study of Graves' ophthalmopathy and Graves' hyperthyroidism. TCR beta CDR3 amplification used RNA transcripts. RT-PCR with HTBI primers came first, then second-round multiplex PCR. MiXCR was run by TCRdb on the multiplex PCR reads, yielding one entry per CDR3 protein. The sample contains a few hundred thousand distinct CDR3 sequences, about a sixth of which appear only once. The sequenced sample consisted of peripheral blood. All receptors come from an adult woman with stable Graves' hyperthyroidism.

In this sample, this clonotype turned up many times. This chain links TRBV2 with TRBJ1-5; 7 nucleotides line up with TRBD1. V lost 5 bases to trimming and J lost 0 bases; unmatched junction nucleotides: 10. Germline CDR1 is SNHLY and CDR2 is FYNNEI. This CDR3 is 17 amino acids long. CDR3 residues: CASSPIGTAYSNQPQHF. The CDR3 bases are TGTGCCAGCAGTCCCATCGGGACAGCTTATAGCAATCAGCCCCAGCATTTT.

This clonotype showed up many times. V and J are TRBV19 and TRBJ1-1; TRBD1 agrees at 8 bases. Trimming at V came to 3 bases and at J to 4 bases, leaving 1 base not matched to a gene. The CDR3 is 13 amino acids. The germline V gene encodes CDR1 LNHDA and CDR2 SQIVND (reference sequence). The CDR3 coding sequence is TGTGCCAGTAGTATCACAGGGGGCACTGAAGCTTTCTTT. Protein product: CASSITGGTEAFF.

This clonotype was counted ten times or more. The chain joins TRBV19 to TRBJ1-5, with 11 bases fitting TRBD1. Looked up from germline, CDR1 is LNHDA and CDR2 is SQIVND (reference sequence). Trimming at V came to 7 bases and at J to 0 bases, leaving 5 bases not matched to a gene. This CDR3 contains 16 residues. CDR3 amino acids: CASNGQGAYSNQPQHF. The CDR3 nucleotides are TGTGCCAGTAACGGACAGGGGGCGTATAGCAATCAGCCCCAGCATTTT.

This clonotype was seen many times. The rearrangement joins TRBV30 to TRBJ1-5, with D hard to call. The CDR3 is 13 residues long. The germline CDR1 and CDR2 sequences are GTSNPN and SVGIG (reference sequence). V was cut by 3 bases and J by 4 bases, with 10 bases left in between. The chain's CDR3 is CAWSQNRNQPQHF. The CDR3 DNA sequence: TGTGCCTGGAGCCAGAACAGAAATCAGCCCCAGCATTTT. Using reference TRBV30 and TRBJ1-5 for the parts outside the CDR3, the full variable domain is SQTIHQWPATLVQPVGSPLSLECTVEGTSNPNLYWYRQAAGRGLQLLFYSVGIGQISSEVPQNLSASRPQDRQFILSSKKLLLSDSGFYLCAWSQNRNQPQHFGDGTRLSIL.

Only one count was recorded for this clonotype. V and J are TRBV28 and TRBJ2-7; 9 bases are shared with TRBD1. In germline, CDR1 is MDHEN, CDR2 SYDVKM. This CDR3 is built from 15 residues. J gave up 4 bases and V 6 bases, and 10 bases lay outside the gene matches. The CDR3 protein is CASRRPGQGYYEQYF. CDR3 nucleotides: TGTGCCAGCAGAAGACCGGGACAGGGATATTACGAGCAGTACTTC.

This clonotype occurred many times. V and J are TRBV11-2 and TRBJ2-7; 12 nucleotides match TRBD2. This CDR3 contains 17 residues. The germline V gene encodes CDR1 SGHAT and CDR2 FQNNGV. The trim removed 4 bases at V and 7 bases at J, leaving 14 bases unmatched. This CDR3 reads CASSSPRRLAGAREQYF. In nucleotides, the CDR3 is TGTGCCAGCAGCTCTCCCCGGCGACTAGCGGGAGCGAGGGAGCAGTACTTC.

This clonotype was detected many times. This chain's CDR3 is CSARPASGRSSYEQYF. The CDR3 DNA reads as TGCAGTGCTAGACCGGCTAGCGGGAGAAGCTCCTACGAGCAGTACTTC. V usage is TRBV20-1 and J usage is TRBJ2-7; TRBD2 agrees at 10 bases. V dropped 2 bases and J dropped 0; count of bases not matched to a gene: 7. Germline V lookup: CDR1 DFQATT, CDR2 SNEGSKA (reference sequence). The CDR3 runs to 16 residues.

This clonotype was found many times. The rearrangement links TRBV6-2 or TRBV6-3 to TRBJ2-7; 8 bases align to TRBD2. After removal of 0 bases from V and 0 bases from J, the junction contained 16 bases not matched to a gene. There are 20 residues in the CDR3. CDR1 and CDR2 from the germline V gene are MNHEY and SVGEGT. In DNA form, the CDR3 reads TGTGCCAGCAGTTACTCTTACCCTAGCGGGTTGCCGTCCGTCTCCTACGAGCAGTACTTC. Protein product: CASSYSYPSGLPSVSYEQYF.

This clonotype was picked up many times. The CDR3 coding sequence is TGCAGTGCTAGGCAACTAGCGGGAAACTACGAGCAGTACTTC. Its protein is CSARQLAGNYEQYF. This chain connects TRBV20-1 to TRBJ2-7, with 10 bases aligning to TRBD2. The germline CDR1 and CDR2 sequences are DFQATT and SNEGSKA (reference sequence). CDR3 length: 14 amino acids. The V segment lost 3 bases and the J segment 3 bases; nucleotides outside the gene matches: 5.

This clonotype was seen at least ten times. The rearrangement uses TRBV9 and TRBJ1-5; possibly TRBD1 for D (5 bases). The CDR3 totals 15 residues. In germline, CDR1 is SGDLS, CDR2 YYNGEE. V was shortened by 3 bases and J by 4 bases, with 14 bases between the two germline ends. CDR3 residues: CASSEGTEVNQPQHF. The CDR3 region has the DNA TGTGCCAGCAGCGAAGGGACCGAAGTAAATCAGCCCCAGCATTTT.

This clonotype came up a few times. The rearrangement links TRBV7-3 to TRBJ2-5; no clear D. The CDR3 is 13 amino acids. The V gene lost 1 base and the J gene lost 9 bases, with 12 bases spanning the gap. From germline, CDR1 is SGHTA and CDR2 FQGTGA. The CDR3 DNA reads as TGTGCCAGCAGCTTAAGTAATACCGAGGCCCAGTACTTC. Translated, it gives CASSLSNTEAQYF. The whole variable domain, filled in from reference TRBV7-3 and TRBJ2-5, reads GAGVSQTPSNKVTEKGKYVELRCDPISGHTALYWYRQSLGQGPEFLIYFQGTGAADDSGLPNDRFFAVRPEGSVSTLKIQRTERGDSAVYLCASSLSNTEAQYFGPGTRLLVL.

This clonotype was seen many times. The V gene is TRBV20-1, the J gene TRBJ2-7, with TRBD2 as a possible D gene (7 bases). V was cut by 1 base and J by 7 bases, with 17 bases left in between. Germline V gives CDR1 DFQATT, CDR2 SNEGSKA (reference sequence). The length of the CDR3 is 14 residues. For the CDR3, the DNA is TGCAGTGCTAGAGGGGGTGCGGGGGCTCTTGAGCAGTACTTC. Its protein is CSARGGAGALEQYF.

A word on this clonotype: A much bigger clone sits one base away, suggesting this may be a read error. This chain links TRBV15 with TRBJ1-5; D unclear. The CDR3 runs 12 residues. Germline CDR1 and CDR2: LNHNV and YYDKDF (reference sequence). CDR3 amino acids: CATSTENRPQHF. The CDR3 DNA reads TGTGCCACCAGCACCGAGAATCGGCCCCAGCATTTT.

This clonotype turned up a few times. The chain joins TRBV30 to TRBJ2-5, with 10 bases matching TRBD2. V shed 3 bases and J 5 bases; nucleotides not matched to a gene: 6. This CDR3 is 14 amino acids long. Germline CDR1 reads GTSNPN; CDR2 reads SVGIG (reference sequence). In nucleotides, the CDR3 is TGTGCCTGGAGCCAAAGCGGGAGGGGGGAGACCCAGTACTTC. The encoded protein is CAWSQSGRGETQYF.

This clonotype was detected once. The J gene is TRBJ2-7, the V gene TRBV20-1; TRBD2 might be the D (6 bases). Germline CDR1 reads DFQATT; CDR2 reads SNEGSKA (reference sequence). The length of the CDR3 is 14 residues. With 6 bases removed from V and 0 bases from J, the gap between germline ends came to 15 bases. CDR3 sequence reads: CSARREPSSYEQYF. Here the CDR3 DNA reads TGCAGTGCCCGGAGGGAGCCAAGCTCCTACGAGCAGTACTTC.

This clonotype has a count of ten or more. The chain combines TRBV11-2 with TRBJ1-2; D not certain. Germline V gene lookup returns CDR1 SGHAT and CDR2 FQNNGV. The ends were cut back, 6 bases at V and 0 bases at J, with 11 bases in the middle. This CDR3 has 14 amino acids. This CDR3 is CASRTLQPNYGYTF. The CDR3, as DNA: TGTGCCAGCAGGACCTTGCAGCCTAACTATGGCTACACCTTC.

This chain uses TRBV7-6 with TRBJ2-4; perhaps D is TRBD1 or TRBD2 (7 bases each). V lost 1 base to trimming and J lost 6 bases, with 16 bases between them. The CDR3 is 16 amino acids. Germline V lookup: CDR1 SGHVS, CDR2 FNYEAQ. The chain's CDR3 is CASSLGGGGQRNIQYF. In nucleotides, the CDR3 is TGTGCCAGCAGCTTAGGGGGGGGGGGACAGCGAAACATTCAGTACTTC.

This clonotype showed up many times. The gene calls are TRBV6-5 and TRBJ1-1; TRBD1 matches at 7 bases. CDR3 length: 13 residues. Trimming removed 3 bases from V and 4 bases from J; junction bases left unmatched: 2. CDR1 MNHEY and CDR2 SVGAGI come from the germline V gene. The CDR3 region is CASSYGTVTEAFF. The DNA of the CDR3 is TGTGCCAGCAGTTATGGGACAGTCACTGAAGCTTTCTTT.

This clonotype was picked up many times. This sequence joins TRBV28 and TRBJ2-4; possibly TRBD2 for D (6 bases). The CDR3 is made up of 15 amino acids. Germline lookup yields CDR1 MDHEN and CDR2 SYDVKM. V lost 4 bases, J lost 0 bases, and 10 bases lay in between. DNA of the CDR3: TGTGCCAGCAGTTCTAGCGACTTAGCCAAAAACATTCAGTACTTC. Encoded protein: CASSSSDLAKNIQYF.

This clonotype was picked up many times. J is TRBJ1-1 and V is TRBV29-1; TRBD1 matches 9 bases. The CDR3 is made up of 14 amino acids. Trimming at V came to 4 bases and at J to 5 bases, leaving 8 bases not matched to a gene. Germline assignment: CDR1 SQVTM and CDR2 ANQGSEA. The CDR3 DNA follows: TGCAGCGTTGCAAGACAGGGGGAGGGAACTGAAGCTTTCTTT. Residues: CSVARQGEGTEAFF.

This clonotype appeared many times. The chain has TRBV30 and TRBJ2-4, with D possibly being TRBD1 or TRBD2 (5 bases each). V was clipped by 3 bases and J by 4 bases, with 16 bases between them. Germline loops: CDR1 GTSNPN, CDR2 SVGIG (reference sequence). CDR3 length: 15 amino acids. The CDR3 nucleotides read TGTGCCTGGAGCCCAACTAGGGCAGGGAAAAACATTCAGTACTTC. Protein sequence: CAWSPTRAGKNIQYF.

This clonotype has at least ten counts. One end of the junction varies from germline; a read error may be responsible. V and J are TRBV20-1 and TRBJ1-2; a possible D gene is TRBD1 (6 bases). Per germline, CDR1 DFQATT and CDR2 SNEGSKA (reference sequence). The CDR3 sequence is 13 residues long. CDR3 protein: CSARGIGGSGYTF. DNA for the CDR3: TGCAGTGCAAGAGGTATAGGGGGAAGTGGCTACACCTTC.

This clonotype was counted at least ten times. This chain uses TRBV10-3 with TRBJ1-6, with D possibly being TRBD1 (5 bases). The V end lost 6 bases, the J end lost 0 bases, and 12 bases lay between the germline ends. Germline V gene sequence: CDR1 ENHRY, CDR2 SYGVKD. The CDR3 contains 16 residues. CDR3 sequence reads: CAISPGQSSYNSPLHF. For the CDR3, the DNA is TGTGCCATCAGCCCGGGGCAGAGCTCCTATAATTCACCCCTCCACTTT.

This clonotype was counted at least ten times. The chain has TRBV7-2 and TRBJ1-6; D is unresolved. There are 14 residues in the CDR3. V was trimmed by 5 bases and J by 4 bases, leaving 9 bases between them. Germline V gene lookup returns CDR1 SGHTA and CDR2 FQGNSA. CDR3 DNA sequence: TGTGCCAGCAGCAGGACCGAGTATAATTCACCCCTCCACTTT. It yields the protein CASSRTEYNSPLHF. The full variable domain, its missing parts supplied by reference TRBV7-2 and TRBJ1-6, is GAGVSQSPSNKVTEKGKDVELRCDPISGHTALYWYRQSLGQGLEFLIYFQGNSAPDKSGLPSDRFSAERTGGSVSTLTIQRTQQEDSAVYLCASSRTEYNSPLHFGNGTRLTVT.

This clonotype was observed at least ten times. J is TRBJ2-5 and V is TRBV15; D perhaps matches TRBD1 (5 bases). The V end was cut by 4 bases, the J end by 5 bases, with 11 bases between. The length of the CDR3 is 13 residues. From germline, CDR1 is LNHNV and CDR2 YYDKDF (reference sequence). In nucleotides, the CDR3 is TGTGCCACCAGCAAAGGGGTGGAGGAGACCCAGTACTTC. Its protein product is CATSKGVEETQYF.

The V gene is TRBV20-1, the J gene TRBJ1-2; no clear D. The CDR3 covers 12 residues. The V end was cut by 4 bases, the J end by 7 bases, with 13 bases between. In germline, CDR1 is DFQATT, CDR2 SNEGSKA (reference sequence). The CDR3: CSANRVFGGYTF. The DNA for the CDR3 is TGCAGTGCTAACCGGGTTTTTGGTGGCTACACCTTC.